These T cell receptor beta chains were read from a single sample in a study of T cells in Graves' hyperthyroidism and ophthalmopathy. TCRdb reanalysed the multiplex PCR reads using MiXCR and keeps one entry per CDR3 protein. The profile shows 450,000 to 500,000 distinct CDR3 sequences, 22% of them singletons. The sequencing sample was made of blood. The source of these receptors is a woman between 70 and 85 years old with Graves' ophthalmopathy. Each CDR3 is given with its conserved first and last residue. The order of the fields is V gene, J gene, clone size, D gene, CDR3 DNA, CDR3 protein. The D gene is left open where the match is weak. Clone size appears in some rows only: once, few, many, or a class for an expanded clone.

TRBV29-1	TRBJ1-1	few	TRBD1	TGCAGCGTTGGTGAGACAGGGAGCCGCACTGAAGCTTTCTTT	CSVGETGSRTEAFF
TRBV10-3	TRBJ1-5	many	TRBD1	TGTGCCACCCGACAGGGTCTTAATCAGCCCCAGCATTTT	CATRQGLNQPQHF
TRBV18	TRBJ2-7	many	NA	TGTGCCAGCTCACCGCGGCAGGGTGGGAACGAGCAGTACTTC	CASSPRQGGNEQYF
TRBV5-5	TRBJ1-2	NA	NA	TGTGCCAGCAGCTTGGGGGCTCAGGGGAGCTATGGCTACACCTTC	CASSLGAQGSYGYTF
TRBV24-1	TRBJ2-1	many	TRBD1	TGTGCCACCAGCCAAGGACAGGTGGGCAATGAGCAGTTCTTC	CATSQGQVGNEQFF
TRBV20-1	TRBJ2-7	NA	TRBD2	TGCAGTGCTAGAGGGGTTCTAGCGGGGGCCACCTACGAGCAGTACTTC	CSARGVLAGATYEQYF
TRBV5-1	TRBJ2-7	NA	NA	TGCGCCAGCAGCTTTGGCGGAAACATGTACGAGCAGTACTTC	CASSFGGNMYEQYF
TRBV12-3/TRBV12-4	TRBJ2-7	NA	NA	TGTGCCAGCAGTTTAGGGGGATGGGGTTACGAGCAGTACTTC	CASSLGGWGYEQYF
TRBV10-3	TRBJ1-1	many	NA	TGTGCCATCAGTGCCCCGGGACGAAAAAACACTGAAGCTTTCTTT	CAISAPGRKNTEAFF
TRBV30	TRBJ2-4	NA	TRBD2	TGTGCCTGGAGTCCGGGAGGAAAAAACATTCAGTACTTC	CAWSPGGKNIQYF
TRBV12-3/TRBV12-4	TRBJ1-2	many	TRBD1	TGTGCCAGCAGTCCTCGGGACAGGGACCCCTATGGCTACACCTTC	CASSPRDRDPYGYTF
TRBV28	TRBJ2-7	few	NA	TGTGCCAGCAGTGCTGGGGGTAGCTCCTACGAGCAGTACTTC	CASSAGGSSYEQYF
TRBV24-1	TRBJ2-1	NA	TRBD1	TGTGCCACCAGTGATCCGGGACAGGGGATGAGGCATGAGCAGTTCTTC	CATSDPGQGMRHEQFF
TRBV5-5	TRBJ1-2	NA	TRBD1	TGTGCCAGCAGCAACAGGGGGCAGAGCTATGGCTACACCTTC	CASSNRGQSYGYTF
TRBV30	TRBJ2-1	few	NA	TGTGCCTGGAGTAGCGGGGCAGGGGACTTTGTAATCTCCTACAATGAGCAGTTCTTC	CAWSSGAGDFVISYNEQFF
TRBV20-1	TRBJ2-7	few	NA	TGCAGTGCTAGGGATAGGACCGCGTACGAGCAGTACTTC	CSARDRTAYEQYF